These T cell receptor beta chains were read from a single sample in a study of glioma-infiltrating T cells after dendritic cell vaccination. The protocol was immunoSEQ multiplex PCR, while the TCRdb copy is restricted to in-frame clones and leaves out a portion. This table has tens of thousands of clones, 80% to 90% appearing once. Sample: blood, taken after dendritic cell vaccination. The origin of the receptors is a human donor with glioblastoma. Both conserved end residues are part of each CDR3. The order of the fields is J gene, D gene, clone size, V gene, CDR3 protein, CDR3 DNA. D genes are given only for firm matches. Expanded clones get a size class; other rows say once, few or many, or leave the size out.

j_call: TRBJ2-1
d_call: NA
clone_size: once
v_call: TRBV4-2
cdr3_aa: CASSQDMGGVVQFF
cdr3_nt: TGTGCCAGCAGCCAAGATATGGGCGGGGTAGTGCAGTTCTTC

j_call: TRBJ1-2
d_call: NA
clone_size: NA
v_call: TRBV10-2
cdr3_aa: CATTGTDYGYTF
cdr3_nt: TGCGCCACCACAGGGACGGACTATGGCTACACCTTC

j_call: TRBJ2-3
d_call: NA
clone_size: NA
v_call: TRBV11-3
cdr3_aa: CASSSADTQYF
cdr3_nt: TGTGCCAGCAGCTCGGCAGATACGCAGTATTTT

j_call: TRBJ1-2
d_call: NA
clone_size: NA
v_call: TRBV12-2
cdr3_aa: CASRDPGQGEGYTF
cdr3_nt: TGTGCAAGTCGCGATCCGGGACAGGGGGAAGGCTACACCTTC

j_call: TRBJ2-1
d_call: TRBD1
clone_size: NA
v_call: TRBV4-1
cdr3_aa: CASSQIIGTGGNEQFF
cdr3_nt: TGTGCCAGCAGCCAGATTATCGGGACAGGGGGGAATGAGCAGTTCTTC

j_call: TRBJ1-1
d_call: TRBD1
clone_size: few
v_call: TRBV5-1
cdr3_aa: CASSWGTGLNTEAFF
cdr3_nt: TGCGCCAGCAGCTGGGGGACAGGGCTGAACACTGAAGCTTTCTTT

j_call: TRBJ2-5
d_call: NA
clone_size: NA
v_call: TRBV11-3
cdr3_aa: CASSLVSETQYF
cdr3_nt: TGTGCCAGCAGCTTAGTGTCTGAGACCCAGTACTTC

j_call: TRBJ2-6
d_call: NA
clone_size: NA
v_call: TRBV2
cdr3_aa: CASRNEVAGANVLTF
cdr3_nt: TGTGCCAGCAGAAACGAGGTGGCTGGGGCCAACGTCCTGACTTTC

j_call: TRBJ2-1
d_call: TRBD1
clone_size: NA
v_call: TRBV15
cdr3_aa: CATSRDRGPANEQFF
cdr3_nt: TGTGCCACCAGCAGAGATAGGGGGCCGGCCAATGAGCAGTTCTTC

j_call: TRBJ1-5
d_call: NA
clone_size: NA
v_call: TRBV5-5
cdr3_aa: CASSLAGVDQPQHF
cdr3_nt: TGTGCCAGCAGCTTGGCAGGGGTAGACCAGCCCCAGCATTTT

j_call: TRBJ1-2
d_call: NA
clone_size: NA
v_call: TRBV28
cdr3_aa: CASRRIDRPPGGYTF
cdr3_nt: TGTGCCAGCAGGCGAATTGACAGGCCCCCTGGGGGCTACACCTTC

j_call: TRBJ2-1
d_call: TRBD2
clone_size: NA
v_call: TRBV5-1
cdr3_aa: CASSISGREYNEQFF
cdr3_nt: TGCGCCAGCAGCATTAGCGGGAGGGAGTACAATGAGCAGTTCTTC

j_call: TRBJ1-4
d_call: NA
clone_size: NA
v_call: TRBV29-1
cdr3_aa: CSVAKDRGKLFF
cdr3_nt: TGCAGCGTGGCTAAGGACCGGGGAAAACTGTTTTTT

j_call: TRBJ2-1
d_call: TRBD2
clone_size: NA
v_call: TRBV6-5
cdr3_aa: CASSYFLAGGRNEQFF
cdr3_nt: TGTGCCAGCAGTTACTTCCTAGCGGGGGGGCGGAATGAGCAGTTCTTC

j_call: TRBJ1-5
d_call: NA
clone_size: NA
v_call: TRBV7-2
cdr3_aa: CASSLGRRPQHF
cdr3_nt: TGTGCCAGCAGCTTAGGGCGGCGGCCCCAGCATTTT

j_call: TRBJ1-1
d_call: NA
clone_size: few
v_call: TRBV27
cdr3_aa: CASSSLTGRAGANTEAFF
cdr3_nt: TGTGCCAGCAGTTCACTAACCGGGAGGGCGGGAGCTAACACTGAAGCTTTCTTT

j_call: TRBJ2-5
d_call: TRBD1
clone_size: once
v_call: TRBV9
cdr3_aa: CASSFTGTEETQYF
cdr3_nt: TGTGCCAGCAGCTTTACGGGGACAGAAGAGACCCAGTACTTC

j_call: TRBJ2-3
d_call: TRBD1
clone_size: NA
v_call: TRBV12-5
cdr3_aa: CASGLGQSTDTQYF
cdr3_nt: TGTGCTAGTGGTCTGGGACAGAGCACAGATACGCAGTATTTT

j_call: TRBJ1-1
d_call: TRBD1
clone_size: once
v_call: TRBV5-5
cdr3_aa: CASSSDRLNTEAFF
cdr3_nt: TGTGCCAGCAGCTCGGACAGGTTGAACACTGAAGCTTTCTTT

j_call: TRBJ1-2
d_call: NA
clone_size: once
v_call: TRBV21-1
cdr3_aa: CASSTGKPRKSF
cdr3_nt: TGTGCCAGCAGCACCGGTAAGCCGAGAAAATCGTTC

j_call: TRBJ1-5
d_call: NA
clone_size: NA
v_call: TRBV4-2
cdr3_aa: CASSQTPGGEANQPQHF
cdr3_nt: TGTGCCAGCAGCCAAACCCCTGGGGGGGAGGCTAATCAGCCCCAGCATTTT

j_call: TRBJ1-1
d_call: NA
clone_size: NA
v_call: TRBV5-1
cdr3_aa: CASSLGPQGGNTEAFF
cdr3_nt: TGCGCCAGCAGTCTCGGGCCTCAGGGAGGGAACACTGAAGCTTTCTTT

j_call: TRBJ2-4
d_call: NA
clone_size: once
v_call: TRBV19
cdr3_aa: CASTETGLAKNIQYF
cdr3_nt: TGTGCCAGTACCGAAACAGGGCTAGCCAAAAACATTCAGTACTTC

j_call: TRBJ1-1
d_call: TRBD1
clone_size: NA
v_call: TRBV27
cdr3_aa: CASSWGRQGANTEAFF
cdr3_nt: TGTGCCAGCAGTTGGGGACGACAGGGGGCAAACACTGAAGCTTTCTTT

j_call: TRBJ1-2
d_call: TRBD1
clone_size: few
v_call: TRBV7-9
cdr3_aa: CASSRRQGGGYTF
cdr3_nt: TGTGCCAGCAGCAGAAGACAGGGGGGAGGCTACACCTTC

j_call: TRBJ2-7
d_call: TRBD1
clone_size: NA
v_call: TRBV19
cdr3_aa: CASTQPGQGNEQYF
cdr3_nt: TGTGCCAGTACCCAACCGGGACAGGGAAACGAGCAGTACTTC

j_call: TRBJ2-1
d_call: TRBD1
clone_size: NA
v_call: TRBV2
cdr3_aa: CASPRGGTYNEQFF
cdr3_nt: TGTGCCAGCCCAAGAGGGGGCACCTACAATGAGCAGTTCTTC

j_call: TRBJ1-2
d_call: TRBD1
clone_size: NA
v_call: TRBV5-4
cdr3_aa: CASSQAYGQAASVGYTF
cdr3_nt: TGTGCCAGCAGCCAGGCATATGGACAGGCGGCTAGTGTTGGCTACACCTTC

j_call: TRBJ1-3
d_call: TRBD1
clone_size: NA
v_call: TRBV19
cdr3_aa: CASSVLGTVQNTIYF
cdr3_nt: TGTGCCAGTAGTGTCCTCGGGACAGTTCAAAACACCATATATTTT

j_call: TRBJ1-1
d_call: NA
clone_size: NA
v_call: TRBV29-1
cdr3_aa: CSVCRVLNTEAFF
cdr3_nt: TGCAGCGTTTGTAGAGTTCTGAACACTGAAGCTTTCTTT

j_call: TRBJ1-1
d_call: TRBD1
clone_size: NA
v_call: TRBV2
cdr3_aa: CASSEQGAPNTEAFF
cdr3_nt: TGTGCCAGCAGTGAACAGGGGGCGCCGAACACTGAAGCTTTCTTT

j_call: TRBJ1-2
d_call: NA
clone_size: NA
v_call: TRBV19
cdr3_aa: CASSIGALPSYGYTF
cdr3_nt: TGTGCCAGTAGTATAGGTGCACTCCCTAGCTATGGCTACACCTTC

j_call: TRBJ2-5
d_call: TRBD2
clone_size: NA
v_call: TRBV29-1
cdr3_aa: CSVEASGRRGTQYF
cdr3_nt: TGCAGCGTTGAGGCAAGCGGGAGGAGGGGGACCCAGTACTTC

j_call: TRBJ2-1
d_call: NA
clone_size: few
v_call: TRBV5-4
cdr3_aa: CASSSGGALAREQFF
cdr3_nt: TGTGCCAGCAGCAGCGGAGGGGCCTTGGCGAGGGAGCAGTTCTTC

j_call: TRBJ2-1
d_call: TRBD2
clone_size: once
v_call: TRBV27
cdr3_aa: CASSLSRGSGGNEQFF
cdr3_nt: TGTGCCAGCAGTTTATCTCGGGGTAGCGGGGGCAATGAGCAGTTCTTC